The 12 T cell receptor beta chains listed next were all sequenced from one sample in a study of blood T cell repertoires in COVID-19. Clones were read by immunoSEQ multiplex PCR, and TCRdb kept only the in-frame ones, dropping some. The table records 200,000 to 250,000 clones, approximately 90% of them present only once. Specimen: peripheral blood. The source is a man aged 60 to 69 with COVID-19, enrolled during active disease.

The CDR3: CASSQSRGREGHQPQHF. The CDR3 bases are TGCGCCAGCAGTCAATCTAGGGGCAGGGAAGGGCATCAGCCCCAGCATTTT. The chain combines TRBV23-1 with TRBJ1-5; maybe TRBD1 (5 bases). TRBV23-1 is given ORF status, its function remaining uncertain. The CDR3 is 17 amino acids. V was cut by 0 bases and J by 5 bases, with 17 bases left in between.

The sample holds a few counts of this clone. This sequence joins TRBV4-1 and TRBJ1-1; TRBD1 aligns across 9 bases. Per germline, CDR1 MGHRA and CDR2 YSYEKL. V lost 3 bases to trimming and J lost 5 bases; unmatched junction nucleotides: 7. CDR3 length equals 15 residues. CDR3: CASSQGDRAITEAFF. DNA of the CDR3: TGCGCCAGCAGCCAGGGGGACAGGGCGATAACTGAAGCTTTCTTT.

The chain has TRBV7-2 and TRBJ2-3; 9 positions agree with TRBD2. The CDR3 spans 17 residues. V lost 1 base, J lost 2 bases, and 7 bases stayed unmatched. Germline-derived CDR1 and CDR2 are SGHTA and FQGNSA. CDR3: CASSLGRLAGSTDTQYF. The DNA for the CDR3 is TGTGCCAGCAGCTTAGGCAGGCTAGCGGGGTCCACAGATACGCAGTATTTT.

The chain employs TRBV4-2 and TRBJ1-6; 10 positions agree with TRBD1. The CDR3 consists of 15 residues. Germline V gene data show CDR1 as LGHNA and CDR2 as YNFKEQ. J gave up 8 bases and V 2 bases, and 3 bases lay outside the gene matches. CDR3 protein: CASSQTGTGDSPLHF. Written as DNA, the CDR3 is TGTGCCAGCAGCCAAACCGGGACAGGGGATTCACCCCTCCACTTT.

To note about this clone: An end of the junction differs from the germline gene, which may be a read error. The V call is TRBV9, the J call TRBJ1-2; 7 bases match TRBD1. CDR1 is SGDLS and CDR2 is YYNGEE in the germline V gene. The CDR3 extends over 12 amino acids. CDR3 nucleotides: TGTGCCAGCAGCATTGGGACAGCCGATCCCGTCTTC. This translates into CASSIGTADPVF.

This CDR3 reads CASSRDTYYGYTF. CDR3 coding DNA: TGTGCCAGCAGTAGGGACACCTACTATGGCTACACCTTC. The V call is TRBV2, the J call TRBJ1-2; possible D gene TRBD1, 6 bases. The V and J ends lost 5 bases and 3 bases respectively, with 10 bases between them. This CDR3 is built from 13 residues. Germline V gene lookup returns CDR1 SNHLY and CDR2 FYNNEI.

V usage is TRBV7-8 and J usage is TRBJ2-7; possible D gene TRBD2, 6 bases. The CDR3 runs 15 residues. V was trimmed by 6 bases and J by 5 bases, leaving 20 bases between them. Germline V CDR1 and CDR2: SGHVS, FQNEAQ. The CDR3 nucleotides are TGTGCCAGCAGGGAGCGGGCGGTCCTTCGGGACGAGCAGTACTTC. Translated, it gives CASRERAVLRDEQYF.

The chain combines TRBV5-5 with TRBJ2-1, with no clear D. The CDR3 has 16 residues. Trimming removed 0 bases at V and 0 bases at J, with 10 bases between. Germline assignment: CDR1 SGHKS and CDR2 YYEKEE (reference sequence). The CDR3 coding sequence is TGTGCCAGCAGCTTGGCTGTAGCAAGCTCCTACAATGAGCAGTTCTTC. Protein sequence: CASSLAVASSYNEQFF.

The CDR3 here is CAWSAGTGGKDEQFF. CDR3 bases: TGTGCCTGGAGTGCCGGGACAGGGGGGAAGGATGAGCAGTTCTTC. V usage is TRBV30 and J usage is TRBJ2-1; 11 bases match TRBD1. The CDR3 length is 15 residues. Unmatched junction bases numbered 7, after V lost 1 base and J lost 8 bases. The V gene's germline CDR1 is GTSNPN and CDR2 SVGIG (reference sequence).

This chain connects TRBV1 to TRBJ2-7; no DNA check was done on the table's D call, TRBD2. TRBV1 is reported as a pseudogene. This CDR3 is 18 amino acids long. CDR3 protein: CTSSQDVDGRLGRYEQYF. CDR3 sequence (DNA): TGCACCAGCAGCCAAGATGTTGACGGGAGGTTGGGTCGATACGAGCAGTACTTC.

The chain links TRBV2 to TRBJ2-3; 14 bases fit TRBD2. Germline-derived CDR1 and CDR2 are SNHLY and FYNNEI. The CDR3 extends over 15 amino acids. With V trimmed by 6 bases and J by 5 bases, 4 bases remained unmatched. This CDR3 is CASRRTSGGQDTQYF. The CDR3 DNA follows: TGTGCCAGCAGGAGGACTAGCGGGGGGCAAGATACGCAGTATTTT.

V and J are TRBV9 and TRBJ2-7; 11 nucleotides line up with TRBD2. The CDR3 is 14 amino acids. Germline loops: CDR1 SGDLS, CDR2 YYNGEE. The J segment lost 5 bases and the V segment lost 2 bases, leaving 3 bases of the junction unmatched. The CDR3 reads CASSVSGRAHEQYF. CDR3 in DNA: TGTGCCAGCAGCGTTAGCGGGAGGGCCCACGAGCAGTACTTC.